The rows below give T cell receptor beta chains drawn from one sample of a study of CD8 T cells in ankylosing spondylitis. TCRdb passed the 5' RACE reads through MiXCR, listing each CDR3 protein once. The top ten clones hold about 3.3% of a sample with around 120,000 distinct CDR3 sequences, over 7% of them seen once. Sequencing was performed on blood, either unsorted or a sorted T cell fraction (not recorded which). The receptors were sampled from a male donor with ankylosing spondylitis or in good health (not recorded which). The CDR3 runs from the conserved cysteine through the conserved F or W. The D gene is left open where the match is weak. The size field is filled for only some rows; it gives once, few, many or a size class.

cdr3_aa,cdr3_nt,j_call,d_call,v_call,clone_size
CASSETRAGSTYEQYF,TGTGCCAGCAGTGAAACCCGAGCGGGGTCTACCTACGAGCAGTACTTC,TRBJ2-7,TRBD2,TRBV2,.
CAAGPRGETQYF,TGTGCCGCGGGACCGAGGGGAGAGACCCAGTACTTC,TRBJ2-5,.,TRBV7-2,few
CASSLKGQGAFEQYF,TGTGCCAGCAGCCTCAAGGGACAGGGGGCCTTCGAGCAGTACTTC,TRBJ2-7,TRBD1,TRBV7-2,many
CASSPFERRDRLYLEQFF,TGTGCCAGCTCACCATTCGAACGCAGGGACCGACTTTACCTTGAGCAGTTCTTC,TRBJ2-1,.,TRBV18,many
CSAITGEGQETQYF,TGCAGTGCTATTACGGGGGAGGGTCAAGAGACCCAGTACTTC,TRBJ2-5,TRBD2,TRBV20-1,many
CASSQDLPSGSTNIQYF,TGCGCCAGCAGCCAAGATCTGCCTAGCGGGAGTACTAACATTCAGTACTTC,TRBJ2-4,TRBD2,TRBV4-3,many
CASSALGPMETQYF,TGTGCCAGCAGCGCCCTGGGACCCATGGAGACCCAGTACTTC,TRBJ2-5,.,TRBV7-3,many
CASSQMQVNTGELFF,TGTGCCAGCAGCCAAATGCAGGTGAACACCGGGGAGCTGTTTTTT,TRBJ2-2,.,TRBV5-5,many
CASSQTGTVNSPLHF,TGTGCCAGCAGTCAAACCGGGACCGTGAATTCACCCCTCCACTTT,TRBJ1-6,.,TRBV12-3/TRBV12-4,many
CSVVVSLRYEQYF,TGCAGCGTTGTAGTCAGCCTTAGGTACGAGCAGTACTTC,TRBJ2-7,.,TRBV29-1,many
CATRTGGAGHGYTF,TGTGCCACCAGAACAGGGGGCGCGGGGCATGGCTACACCTTC,TRBJ1-2,TRBD1,TRBV15,many
CAISVLGRGDSYEQYF,TGTGCCATCAGTGTCCTGGGCAGGGGGGACTCCTACGAGCAGTACTTC,TRBJ2-7,.,TRBV10-3,many
CASSPDFPSGPPGEQYF,TGCGCCAGCAGCCCTGACTTTCCTAGCGGGCCCCCCGGCGAGCAGTACTTC,TRBJ2-7,TRBD2,TRBV4-3,.
CASSFGGGQPQHF,TGTGCCAGCAGCTTCGGGGGGGGTCAGCCCCAGCATTTT,TRBJ1-5,.,TRBV2,many
CASSSGLGDPYEQYF,TGTGCCAGCAGCTCGGGACTAGGGGATCCCTACGAGCAGTACTTC,TRBJ2-7,TRBD2,TRBV7-2,few
CASRPKTSGSRLRGYTF,TGTGCCAGCAGACCCAAAACCTCCGGGAGTAGGCTGAGGGGCTACACCTTC,TRBJ1-2,.,TRBV27,many
CASSPRTGGFSNQPQHF,TGTGCCAGCAGTCCTAGGACAGGGGGCTTTAGCAATCAGCCCCAGCATTTT,TRBJ1-5,TRBD1,TRBV6-2/TRBV6-3,few
CASSRAGDTGELFF,TGTGCCAGTAGTAGGGCGGGAGACACCGGGGAGCTGTTTTTT,TRBJ2-2,TRBD2,TRBV19,few
CASSVVPSAQETQYF,TGTGCCAGCAGCGTAGTCCCTAGCGCTCAAGAGACCCAGTACTTC,TRBJ2-5,.,TRBV9,many
CSVEPGGGEQFF,TGCAGCGTTGAGCCCGGCGGAGGTGAGCAGTTCTTC,TRBJ2-1,.,TRBV29-1,many
CSAVSLAGGPIDTQYF,TGCAGTGCCGTGAGTCTAGCGGGAGGGCCTATAGATACGCAGTATTTT,TRBJ2-3,TRBD2,TRBV20-1,many
CASSYSHRGRIDTQYF,TGTGCCAGCAGTTACAGCCACAGGGGGCGCATAGATACGCAGTATTTT,TRBJ2-3,TRBD1,TRBV5-5,few
CAISETGRNNSPLHF,TGTGCCATCAGCGAGACGGGAAGAAATAATTCACCCCTCCACTTT,TRBJ1-6,.,TRBV10-3,many
CSATGTSGRGAGELFF,TGCAGTGCCACCGGGACTAGCGGGAGAGGAGCCGGGGAGCTGTTTTTT,TRBJ2-2,TRBD2,TRBV20-1,many
CASSGGQNTEAFF,TGTGCCAGCAGCGGGGGACAGAACACTGAAGCTTTCTTT,TRBJ1-1,.,TRBV9,few
CSATSTGHTEAFF,TGCAGTGCTACCTCGACAGGCCACACTGAAGCTTTCTTT,TRBJ1-1,.,TRBV20-1,many
CASSSAPGAGIQYF,TGTGCCAGCAGCTCCGCGCCGGGGGCAGGCATTCAGTACTTC,TRBJ2-4,.,TRBV7-8,.
CASSYSSPGELFF,TGTGCCAGCAGTTACTCTTCCCCCGGGGAGCTGTTTTTT,TRBJ2-2,.,TRBV6-6,many
CASSIQRESYNEQFF,TGTGCCAGCAGCATACAGCGGGAGTCCTACAATGAGCAGTTCTTC,TRBJ2-1,TRBD2,TRBV7-2,many
CASSEPGTSGSNVQFF,TGTGCCAGCAGCGAACCCGGGACTAGCGGGAGCAACGTGCAGTTCTTC,TRBJ2-1,TRBD2,TRBV4-2,many
CASSQATETQYF,TGTGCCAGCAGCCAAGCCACGGAGACCCAGTACTTC,TRBJ2-5,.,TRBV7-2,.
CASSQDIQGVRELFF,TGCGCCAGCAGCCAAGATATCCAGGGTGTCAGGGAGCTGTTTTTT,TRBJ2-2,.,TRBV4-3,.
CASSFTGTPRQYF,TGTGCCAGCAGTTTTACGGGGACGCCCCGGCAGTACTTC,TRBJ2-7,.,TRBV12-3/TRBV12-4,few
CASSYYETSGSYNEQFF,TGTGCCAGCAGTTACTATGAAACTAGCGGATCCTACAATGAGCAGTTCTTC,TRBJ2-1,TRBD2,TRBV6-5,.
CSARGLAGASYEQYF,TGCAGTGCTAGGGGACTAGCGGGAGCTTCCTACGAGCAGTACTTC,TRBJ2-7,TRBD2,TRBV20-1,few
CASSSTGNTGELFF,TGTGCCAGCAGTAGCACAGGGAATACCGGGGAGCTGTTTTTT,TRBJ2-2,.,TRBV12-3/TRBV12-4,many
CASSLAESTDTQYF,TGTGCCAGCAGCTTAGCTGAGAGCACAGATACGCAGTATTTT,TRBJ2-3,.,TRBV7-3,many
CSATDRVEFSYNEQFF,TGCAGTGCCACAGACAGGGTCGAGTTTTCCTACAATGAGCAGTTCTTC,TRBJ2-1,TRBD1,TRBV20-1,few
CASSYSKPGQGYEQYF,TGTGCCAGCAGTTACTCTAAACCGGGACAGGGCTACGAGCAGTACTTC,TRBJ2-7,TRBD1,TRBV6-5,many
CAISESEIAKNIQYF,TGTGCCATCAGTGAGTCCGAGATAGCCAAAAACATTCAGTACTTC,TRBJ2-4,.,TRBV10-3,many
CASSWGLEQYF,TGTGCCAGCAGCTGGGGACTCGAGCAGTACTTC,TRBJ2-7,.,TRBV7-2,many
CASSLDRAPYNEQFF,TGCGCCAGCAGCCTTGACAGGGCCCCCTACAATGAGCAGTTCTTC,TRBJ2-1,TRBD1,TRBV4-3,many
CASSQDPVLAGGPNEQFF,TGTGCCAGCAGCCAAGATCCGGTCCTAGCGGGAGGTCCCAATGAGCAGTTCTTC,TRBJ2-1,TRBD2,TRBV4-2,many
CSARVLGMSSYEQYF,TGCAGTGCTAGAGTTCTAGGGATGAGCTCCTACGAGCAGTACTTC,TRBJ2-7,.,TRBV20-1,many
CSVTSRNYEQYF,TGCAGTGTGACTAGCAGAAACTACGAGCAGTACTTC,TRBJ2-7,TRBD2,TRBV20-1,many